Reported below is one T cell receptor beta chain. Its antigen remains unknown. In germline, CDR1 is GTSNPN, CDR2 SVGIG (reference sequence). The CDR3 runs to 11 residues. Trimming removed 4 bases from V and 5 bases from J, with 8 bases in between. This specimen belongs to a study of radiotherapy plus CTLA-4 blockade in lung cancer. For the study at large: Across the patients, objective responses occurred in about 19%, and disease control in around 31%.

Whole-study findings and limits: Early clonal dynamics of blood T cells, together with interferon-beta, were reported as the best response predictor. Some TCR clones had been derived from tumors. These clones expanded in peripheral blood after radiotherapy plus ipilimumab.

TCRdb keeps only in-frame clones here, not all; method: immunoSEQ multiplex PCR. The data hold roughly 54,000 clones, with around 80% observed a single time. This clonotype was obtained from a human donor with non-small cell lung cancer who had a partial response to radiotherapy plus ipilimumab. This specimen was peripheral blood, taken from a patient treated with radiotherapy plus ipilimumab. This chain uses TRBV30 with TRBJ2-5; possibly TRBD2 for D (5 bases). The CDR3 DNA sequence: TGTGCCTGGAAGAGAGGGGAGACCCAGTACTTC. Translating it yields CAWKRGETQYF. The whole variable domain, remainder taken from reference TRBV30 and TRBJ2-5, is SQTIHQWPATLVQPVGSPLSLECTVEGTSNPNLYWYRQAAGRGLQLLFYSVGIGQISSEVPQNLSASRPQDRQFILSSKKLLLSDSGFYLCAWKRGETQYFGPGTRLLVL.